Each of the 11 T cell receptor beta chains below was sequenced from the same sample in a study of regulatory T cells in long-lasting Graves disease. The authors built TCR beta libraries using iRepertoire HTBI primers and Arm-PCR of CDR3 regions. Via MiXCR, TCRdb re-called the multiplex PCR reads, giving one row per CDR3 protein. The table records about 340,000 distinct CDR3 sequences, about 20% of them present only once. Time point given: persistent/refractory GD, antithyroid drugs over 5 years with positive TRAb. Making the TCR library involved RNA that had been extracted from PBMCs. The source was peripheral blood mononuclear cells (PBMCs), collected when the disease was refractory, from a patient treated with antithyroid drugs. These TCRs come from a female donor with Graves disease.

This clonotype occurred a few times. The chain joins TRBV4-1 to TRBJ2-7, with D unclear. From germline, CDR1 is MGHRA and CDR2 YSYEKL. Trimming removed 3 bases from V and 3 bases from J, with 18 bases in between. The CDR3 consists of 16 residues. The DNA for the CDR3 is TGCGCCAGCAGCCACGGCTTGAGGACGTTATACTACGAGCAGTACTTC. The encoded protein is CASSHGLRTLYYEQYF.

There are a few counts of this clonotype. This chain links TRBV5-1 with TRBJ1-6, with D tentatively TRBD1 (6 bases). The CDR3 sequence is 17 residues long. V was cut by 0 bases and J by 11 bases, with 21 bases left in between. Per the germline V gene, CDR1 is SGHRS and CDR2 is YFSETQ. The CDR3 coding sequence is TGCGCCAGCAGCTTGGTGGTTGGTACGGACAGTAGGCCACCCCTCCACTTT. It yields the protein CASSLVVGTDSRPPLHF. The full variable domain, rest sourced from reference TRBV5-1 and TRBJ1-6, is KAGVTQTPRYLIKTRGQQVTLSCSPISGHRSVSWYQQTPGQGLQFLFEYFSETQRNKGNFPGRFSGRQFSNSRSEMNVSTLELGDSALYLCASSLVVGTDSRPPLHFGNGTRLTVT.

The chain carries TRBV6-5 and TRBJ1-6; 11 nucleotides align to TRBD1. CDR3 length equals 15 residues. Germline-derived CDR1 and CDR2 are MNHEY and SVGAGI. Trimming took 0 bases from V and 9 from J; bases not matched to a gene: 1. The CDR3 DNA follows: TGTGCCAGCAGTTACTCGGACAGGGGGCTTTCACCCCTCCACTTT. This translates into CASSYSDRGLSPLHF.

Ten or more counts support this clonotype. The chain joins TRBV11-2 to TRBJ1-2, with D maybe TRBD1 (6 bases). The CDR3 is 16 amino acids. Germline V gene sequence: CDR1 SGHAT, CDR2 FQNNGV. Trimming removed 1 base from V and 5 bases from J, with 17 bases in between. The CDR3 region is CASSLGSGTRTYGYTF. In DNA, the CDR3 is TGTGCCAGCAGCTTAGGGTCCGGGACAAGGACATATGGCTACACCTTC.

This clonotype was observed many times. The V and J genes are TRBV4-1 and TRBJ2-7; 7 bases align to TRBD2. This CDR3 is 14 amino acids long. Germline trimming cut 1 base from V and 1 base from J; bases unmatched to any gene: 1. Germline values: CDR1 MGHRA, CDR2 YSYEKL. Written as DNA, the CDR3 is TGCGCCAGCAGCCAAGTACTAGCGTCCTACGAGCAGTACTTC. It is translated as CASSQVLASYEQYF.

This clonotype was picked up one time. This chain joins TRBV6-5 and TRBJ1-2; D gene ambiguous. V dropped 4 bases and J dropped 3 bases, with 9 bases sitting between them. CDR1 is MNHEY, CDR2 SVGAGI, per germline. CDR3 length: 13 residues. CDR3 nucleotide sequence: TGTGCCAGCAGTTGGAGGGTGGACTATGGCTACACCTTC. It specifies CASSWRVDYGYTF.

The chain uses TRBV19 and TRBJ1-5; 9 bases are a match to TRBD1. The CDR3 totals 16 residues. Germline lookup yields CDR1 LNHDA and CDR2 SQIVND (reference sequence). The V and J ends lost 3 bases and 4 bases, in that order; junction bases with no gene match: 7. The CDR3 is CASSIPGTGINQPQHF. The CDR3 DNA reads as TGTGCCAGTAGTATCCCCGGGACAGGGATTAATCAGCCCCAGCATTTT.

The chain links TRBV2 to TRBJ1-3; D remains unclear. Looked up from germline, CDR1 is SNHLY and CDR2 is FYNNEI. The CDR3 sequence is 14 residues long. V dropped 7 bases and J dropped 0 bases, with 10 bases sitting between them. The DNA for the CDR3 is TGTGCCAGCAAAAAGAGGGACTCTGGAAACACCATATATTTT. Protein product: CASKKRDSGNTIYF.

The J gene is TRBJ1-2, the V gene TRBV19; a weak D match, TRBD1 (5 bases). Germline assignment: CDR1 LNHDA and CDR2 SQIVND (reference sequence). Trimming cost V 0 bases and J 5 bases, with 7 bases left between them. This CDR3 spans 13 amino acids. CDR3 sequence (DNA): TGTGCCAGTAGTATAGAGGGACCATATGGCTACACCTTC. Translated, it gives CASSIEGPYGYTF. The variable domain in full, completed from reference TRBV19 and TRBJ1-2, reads DGGITQSPKYLFRKEGQNVTLSCEQNLNHDAMYWYRQDPGQGLRLIYYSQIVNDFQKGDIAEGYSVSREKKESFPLTVTSAQKNPTAFYLCASSIEGPYGYTFGSGTRLTVV.

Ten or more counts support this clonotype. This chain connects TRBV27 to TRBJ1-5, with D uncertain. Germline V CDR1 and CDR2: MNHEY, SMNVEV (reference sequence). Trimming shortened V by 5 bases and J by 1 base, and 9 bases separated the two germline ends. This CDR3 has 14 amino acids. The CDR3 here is CASSLGMSNQPQHF. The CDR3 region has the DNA TGTGCCAGCAGTCTAGGGATGAGCAATCAGCCCCAGCATTTT.

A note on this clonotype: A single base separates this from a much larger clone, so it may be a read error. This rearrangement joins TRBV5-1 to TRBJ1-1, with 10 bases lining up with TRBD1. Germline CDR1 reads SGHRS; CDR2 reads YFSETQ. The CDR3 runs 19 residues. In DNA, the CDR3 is TGCGCCGGCAGCTTGCGGTCGAAGGACAGGGGGTATGTGAACACTGAAGCTTTCTTT. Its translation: CAGSLRSKDRGYVNTEAFF.